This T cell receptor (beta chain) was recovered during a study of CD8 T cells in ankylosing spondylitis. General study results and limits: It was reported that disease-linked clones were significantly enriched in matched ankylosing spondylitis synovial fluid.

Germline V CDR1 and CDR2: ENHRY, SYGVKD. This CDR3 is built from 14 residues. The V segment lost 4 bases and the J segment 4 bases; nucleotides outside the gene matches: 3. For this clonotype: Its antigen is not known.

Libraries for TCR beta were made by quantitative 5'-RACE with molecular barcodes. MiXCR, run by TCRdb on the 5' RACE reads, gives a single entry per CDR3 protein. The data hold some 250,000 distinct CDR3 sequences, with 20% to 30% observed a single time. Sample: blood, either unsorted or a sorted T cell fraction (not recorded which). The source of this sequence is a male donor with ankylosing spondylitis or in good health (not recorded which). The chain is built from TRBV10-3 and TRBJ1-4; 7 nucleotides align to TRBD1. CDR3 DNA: TGTGCCATCAGTGGGACAGGATTTAATGAAAAACTGTTTTTT. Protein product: CAISGTGFNEKLFF.